The 12 T cell receptor beta chains given below trace back to one sample, sequenced in a study of blood T cell repertoires in COVID-19. Method: immunoSEQ multiplex PCR; TCRdb's copy keeps in-frame clones and lacks some. This table has some 95,000 clones, roughly 90% appearing once. The specimen was peripheral blood. Source of these receptors: a human donor with active COVID-19. The donor label of this sample is uncertain.

The V and J genes are TRBV3-1 (or the pseudogene TRBV3-2) and TRBJ2-1, with TRBD1 as a possible D gene (6 bases). CDR1 and CDR2 from the germline V gene are LGHDT and YNNKEL (reference sequence). The length of the CDR3 is 16 residues. The V gene lost 0 bases and the J gene lost 3 bases, with 12 bases spanning the gap. The DNA of the CDR3 is TGTGCCAGCAGCCAAGAATGGGCAGGGGACTACAATGAGCAGTTCTTC. It specifies CASSQEWAGDYNEQFF.

The chain recombines TRBV6-1 with TRBJ2-7, with TRBD1 as a possible D gene (6 bases). Germline CDR1 and CDR2: MNHNS and SASEGT. V lost 2 bases to trimming and J lost 3 bases, with 11 bases between them. The length of the CDR3 is 14 residues. This CDR3 is CASSESGQFYEQYF. The DNA of the CDR3 is TGTGCCAGCAGTGAATCTGGACAGTTCTACGAGCAGTACTTC.

The chain has TRBV6-1 and TRBJ1-3; 7 bases are shared with TRBD1. The CDR3 runs to 16 residues. V lost 4 bases and J lost 9; bases outside the gene matches: 15. CDR1 is MNHNS, CDR2 SASEGT, per germline. CDR3 nucleotide sequence: TGTGCCAGCAGTGGCCTGACAGGGTTCCTAGGGGCCACCATATATTTT. This translates into CASSGLTGFLGATIYF.

The chain carries TRBV7-2 and TRBJ2-1; D not resolved. V was trimmed by 1 base and J by 2 bases, leaving 9 bases between them. This CDR3 is built from 15 residues. Per germline, CDR1 SGHTA and CDR2 FQGNSA. The CDR3 protein is CASSLGPRPYNEQFF. CDR3 nucleotides: TGTGCCAGCAGCTTAGGTCCTAGACCCTACAATGAGCAGTTCTTC.

V is TRBV6-6 and J is TRBJ2-7; D perhaps matches TRBD1 (6 bases). The length of the CDR3 is 18 residues. The V gene lost 5 bases and the J gene lost 2 bases, with 25 bases spanning the gap. Per germline, CDR1 MNHNY and CDR2 SVGAGI (reference sequence). The chain's CDR3 is CASSPRPPGVPFPYEQYF. The CDR3 coding sequence is TGTGCCAGCAGTCCGAGGCCCCCAGGGGTCCCTTTCCCCTACGAGCAGTACTTC.

The rearrangement links TRBV6-6 to TRBJ2-2; D possibly corresponds to TRBD2 (6 bases). CDR1 and CDR2 (germline): MNHNY, SVGAGI (reference sequence). V dropped 7 bases and J dropped 5 bases, with 20 bases sitting between them. The length of the CDR3 is 16 residues. The CDR3 coding sequence is TGTGCCAGCAACCCCGAGGGCTCAGCGGGTACCGGGGAGCTGTTTTTT. This encodes CASNPEGSAGTGELFF.

The V call is TRBV5-4, the J call TRBJ2-7, with 8 bases matching TRBD2. This CDR3 comprises 12 residues. V gave up 4 bases and J gave up 9 bases; unmatched junction bases: 6. The V gene's germline CDR1 is SGHNT and CDR2 YYREEE (reference sequence). The CDR3 protein is CASSPQGLAQYF. CDR3 bases: TGTGCCAGCAGCCCCCAAGGACTAGCGCAGTACTTC.

The V call is TRBV9, the J call TRBJ1-2; D gene uncertain. Germline values: CDR1 SGDLS, CDR2 YYNGEE. Trimming left V 6 bases short and J 3 bases short, with 15 bases between. CDR3 size: 14 residues. CDR3 sequence (DNA): TGTGCCAGCACCCTACGGGAGGGCGACTATGGCTACACCTTC. Protein product: CASTLREGDYGYTF.

The CDR3 loop reads CASSIGGHGYTF. The CDR3 coding sequence is TGTGCCAGTAGTATCGGGGGACATGGCTACACCTTC. The genes are TRBV19 and TRBJ1-2; D perhaps matches TRBD1 (5 bases). CDR1 and CDR2 from the germline V gene are LNHDA and SQIVND (reference sequence). V lost 3 bases to trimming and J lost 6 bases, with 8 bases between them. The CDR3 is 12 amino acids.

The genes are TRBV19 and TRBJ2-1; 8 nucleotides agree with TRBD1. V lost 7 bases and J lost 9; bases outside the gene matches: 11. Germline V CDR1 and CDR2: LNHDA, SQIVND (reference sequence). The CDR3 runs 14 residues. The CDR3 nucleotides read TGTGCCAGTACCACAGGGGGTTCGTGGAGTGAGCAGTTCTTC. Translation gives CASTTGGSWSEQFF.

This clone was picked up one time. V is TRBV5-6 and J is TRBJ2-3, with a weak D call TRBD2 (6 bases). Per the germline V gene, CDR1 is SGHDT and CDR2 is YYEEEE. V lost 5 bases to trimming and J lost 4 bases, with 11 bases between them. CDR3 length equals 13 residues. CDR3 loop: CASSYGGPDTQYF. CDR3 sequence (DNA): TGTGCCAGCAGTTACGGGGGACCAGATACGCAGTATTTT. The full variable domain, its missing parts supplied by reference TRBV5-6 and TRBJ2-3, is DAGVTQSPTHLIKTRGQQVTLRCSPKSGHDTVSWYQQALGQGPQFIFQYYEEEERQRGNFPDRFSGHQFPNYSSELNVNALLLGDSALYLCASSYGGPDTQYFGPGTRLTVL.

This clone turned up a few times. The chain is built from TRBV11-1 and TRBJ2-7, with D possibly being TRBD2 (5 bases). V lost 0 bases to trimming and J lost 2 bases, with 8 bases between them. Germline V gives CDR1 SGHAT, CDR2 FQDESV (reference sequence). This CDR3 has 14 amino acids. The CDR3 sequence is CASSLAGEPYEQYF. CDR3 DNA sequence: TGTGCCAGCAGCTTAGCGGGAGAACCCTACGAGCAGTACTTC.